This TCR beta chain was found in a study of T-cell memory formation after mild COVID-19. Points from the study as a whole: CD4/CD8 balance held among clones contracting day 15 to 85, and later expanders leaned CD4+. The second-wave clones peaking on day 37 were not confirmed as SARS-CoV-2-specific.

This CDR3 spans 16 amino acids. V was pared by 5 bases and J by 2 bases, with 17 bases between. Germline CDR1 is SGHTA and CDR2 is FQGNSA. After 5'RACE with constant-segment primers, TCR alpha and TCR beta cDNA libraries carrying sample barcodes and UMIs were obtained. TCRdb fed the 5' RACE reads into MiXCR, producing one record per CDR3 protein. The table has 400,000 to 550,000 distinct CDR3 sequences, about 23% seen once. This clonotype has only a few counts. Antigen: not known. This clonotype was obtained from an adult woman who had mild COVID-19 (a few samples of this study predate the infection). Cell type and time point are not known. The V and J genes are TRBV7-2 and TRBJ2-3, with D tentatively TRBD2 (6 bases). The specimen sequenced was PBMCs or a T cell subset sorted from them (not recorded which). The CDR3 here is CASSPEGRTFTDTQYF. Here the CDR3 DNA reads TGTGCCAGCAGCCCGGAGGGGCGGACATTCACAGATACGCAGTATTTT.